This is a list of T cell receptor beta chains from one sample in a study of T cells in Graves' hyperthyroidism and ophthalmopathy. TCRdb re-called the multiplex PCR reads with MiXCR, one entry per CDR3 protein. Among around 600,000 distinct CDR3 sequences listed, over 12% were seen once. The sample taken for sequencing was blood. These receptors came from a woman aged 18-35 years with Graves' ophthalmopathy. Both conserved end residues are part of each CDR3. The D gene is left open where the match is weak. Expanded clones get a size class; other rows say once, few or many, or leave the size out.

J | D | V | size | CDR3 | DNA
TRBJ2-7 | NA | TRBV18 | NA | CASSPRSAGDSYEQYF | TGTGCCAGCTCACCACGCTCGGCAGGGGACTCCTACGAGCAGTACTTC
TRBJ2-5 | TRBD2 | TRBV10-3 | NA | CATSRALGAQGGFQETQYF | TGTGCCACCTCTCGGGCTCTCGGGGCCCAGGGAGGGTTCCAAGAGACCCAGTACTTC
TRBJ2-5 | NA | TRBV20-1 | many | CSAGETRETQYF | TGCAGTGCCGGCGAGACTAGAGAGACCCAGTACTTC
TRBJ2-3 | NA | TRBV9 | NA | CASSVGISTDTQYF | TGTGCCAGCAGCGTAGGAATCAGTACAGATACGCAGTATTTT
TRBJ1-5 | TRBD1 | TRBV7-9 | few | CASSLGWTGNQPQHF | TGTGCCAGCAGCTTAGGGTGGACAGGGAACCAGCCCCAGCATTTT
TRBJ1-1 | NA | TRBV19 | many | CASSMVKGRNTEAFF | TGTGCCAGTAGTATGGTTAAGGGGAGGAACACTGAAGCTTTCTTT
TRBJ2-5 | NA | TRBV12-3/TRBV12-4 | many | CASTVQGLETQYF | TGTGCCAGCACCGTTCAGGGGCTGGAGACCCAGTACTTC
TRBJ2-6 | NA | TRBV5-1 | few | CASQQGSSGANVLTF | TGCGCCAGCCAACAGGGATCCTCCGGGGCCAACGTCCTGACTTTC
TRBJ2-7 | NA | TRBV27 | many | CASRREISYEQYF | TGTGCCAGCAGGAGGGAGATCTCCTACGAGCAGTACTTC
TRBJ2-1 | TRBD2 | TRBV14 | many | CASSQRLAGLNEQFF | TGTGCCAGCAGCCAACGACTAGCGGGACTCAATGAGCAGTTCTTC
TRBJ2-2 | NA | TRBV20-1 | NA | CSARDTWDWGTGELFF | TGCAGTGCTAGAGATACGTGGGATTGGGGCACCGGGGAGCTGTTTTTT
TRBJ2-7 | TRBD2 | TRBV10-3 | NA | CAISESLAGVYEQYF | TGTGCCATCAGTGAGTCACTAGCGGGAGTTTACGAGCAGTACTTC
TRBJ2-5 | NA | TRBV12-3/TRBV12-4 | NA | CASGAGETQYF | TGTGCCAGCGGGGCGGGGGAGACCCAGTACTTC
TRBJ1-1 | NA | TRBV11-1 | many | CASSLTPTVTEAFF | TGTGCCAGCAGCTTAACCCCTACAGTGACTGAAGCTTTCTTT
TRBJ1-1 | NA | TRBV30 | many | CAWRAVMNTEAFF | TGTGCCTGGAGAGCGGTAATGAACACTGAAGCTTTCTTT
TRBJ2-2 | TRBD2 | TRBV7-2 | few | CASSLALLAGKVGELFF | TGTGCCAGCAGCTTAGCGTTACTAGCGGGAAAAGTGGGGGAGCTGTTTTTT
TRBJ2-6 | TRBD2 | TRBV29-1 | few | CSTKGGGVSGANVLTF | TGCAGCACCAAAGGCGGGGGGGTGAGTGGGGCCAACGTCCTGACTTTC